This T cell receptor (beta chain) was sequenced in a study of cytomegalovirus exposure and HLA in healthy donors. For the study at large: One earlier analysis, a look at some 180 million T cells, found some 100 million unique TCR beta sequences.

On this clone itself: Its antigen remains unidentified.

This CDR3 has 13 residues. Germline V lookup: CDR1 MNHNY, CDR2 SVGAGI (reference sequence). V dropped 7 bases and J dropped 3 bases, with 13 bases sitting between them. Primers: 60 Vbeta forward and 13 Jbeta reverse. TCRdb's table, derived via immunoSEQ multiplex PCR, lists solely in-frame clones and lacks some. This table has about 160,000 clones, roughly 80% appearing once. Study conclusions and caveats: Certain sequence variants were highly shared and formed a cluster, and this cluster was likely a sequencing artifact. Researchers reported in a later analysis that common viral pathogens appeared linked to several top clusters. Some TCR beta chains (more than 150 of them) were listed as cytomegalovirus-associated.

The sequenced material came from PBMCs. The J gene is TRBJ2-7, the V gene TRBV6-6; a weak D match, TRBD2 (6 bases). The clonotype was recovered from a man aged 25-40 years in good health and CMV-seronegative. The CDR3 sequence is CASTGESNYEQYF. As DNA, the CDR3 is TGTGCCAGCACGGGGGAGAGCAACTACGAGCAGTACTTC.